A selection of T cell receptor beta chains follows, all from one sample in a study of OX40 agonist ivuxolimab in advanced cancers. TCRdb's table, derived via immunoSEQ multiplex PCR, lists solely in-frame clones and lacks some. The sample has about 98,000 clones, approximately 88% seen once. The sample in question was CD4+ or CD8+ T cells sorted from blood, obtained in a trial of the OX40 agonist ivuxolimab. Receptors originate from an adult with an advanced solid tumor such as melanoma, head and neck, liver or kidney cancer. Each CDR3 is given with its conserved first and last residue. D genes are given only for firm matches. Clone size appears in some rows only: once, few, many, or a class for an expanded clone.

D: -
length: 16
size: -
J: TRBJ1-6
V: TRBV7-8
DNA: TGTGCCAGCAGGTTGACCCAACAGGGCTTAAATTCACCCCTCCACTTT
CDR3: CASRLTQQGLNSPLHF

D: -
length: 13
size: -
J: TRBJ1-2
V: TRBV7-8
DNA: TGTGCCAGCAGCCGTGGGGGGGCTGGGGGCTACACCTTC
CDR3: CASSRGGAGGYTF

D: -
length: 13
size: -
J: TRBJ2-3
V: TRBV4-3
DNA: TGCGCCAGCAGCCAAGGTAGCGCAGATACGCAGTATTTT
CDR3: CASSQGSADTQYF

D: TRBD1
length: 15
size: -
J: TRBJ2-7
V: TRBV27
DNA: TGTGCCAGCAGTGCCCCCGGGACAGGGTCCTACGAGCAGTACTTC
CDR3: CASSAPGTGSYEQYF

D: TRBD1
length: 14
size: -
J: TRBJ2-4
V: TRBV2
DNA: TGTGCCACAGGGACAGCTATAGCCAAAAACATTCAGTACTTC
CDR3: CATGTAIAKNIQYF

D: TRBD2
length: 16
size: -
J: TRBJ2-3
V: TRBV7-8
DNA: TGTGCCAGCAGCTTAGCGCCAAGCGGGATCGGGGATACGCAGTATTTT
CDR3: CASSLAPSGIGDTQYF

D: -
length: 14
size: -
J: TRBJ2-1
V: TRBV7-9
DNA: TGTGCCAGCAGCGGAGAGAGTTCGCAGATAAGGCGGTTCTTC
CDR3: CASSGESSQIRRFF

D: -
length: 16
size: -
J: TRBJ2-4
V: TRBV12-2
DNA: TGTGCAAGTCGCGCGGGACAGTCTCTAGCCAAAAACATTCAGTACTTC
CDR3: CASRAGQSLAKNIQYF

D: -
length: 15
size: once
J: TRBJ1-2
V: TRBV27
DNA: TGTGCCAGCAGTCAAAACCGGGACCAGAATGGCGGCTACACCTTC
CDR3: CASSQNRDQNGGYTF

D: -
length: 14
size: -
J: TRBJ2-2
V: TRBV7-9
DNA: TGTGCCAGCAGTTTTAGAGGTCGGGCCGGGGAGCTGTTTTTT
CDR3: CASSFRGRAGELFF

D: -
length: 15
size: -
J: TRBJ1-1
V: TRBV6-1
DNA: TGTGCCAGCAGTGATTCAACAGGGTTAGACACTGAAGCTTTCTTT
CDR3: CASSDSTGLDTEAFF

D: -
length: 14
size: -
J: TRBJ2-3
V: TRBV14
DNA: TGTGCCAGCAGCCAAGGGACGGTAGAAGGTACGCAGTATTTT
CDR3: CASSQGTVEGTQYF